The 7 T cell receptor beta chains below come from one sample, sequenced in a study of blood T cell repertoires in COVID-19. Libraries were prepared by immunoSEQ multiplex PCR; TCRdb keeps only in-frame clonotypes and omits some of them. The table shows 350,000 to 450,000 clones, with 85% occurring only once. Sequencing used peripheral blood. The receptors stem from a woman aged 18-29 years with acute or convalescent COVID-19.

This chain links TRBV6-6 with TRBJ1-5; tentatively, D is TRBD1 (6 bases). Germline CDR1 reads MNHNY; CDR2 reads SVGAGI (reference sequence). The V end lost 2 bases, the J end lost 3 bases, and 8 bases lay between the germline ends. The CDR3 length is 14 residues. CDR3 loop: CASSYTGNNQPQHF. The CDR3 DNA is TGTGCCAGCAGTTACACAGGGAACAATCAGCCCCAGCATTTT.

The CDR3 loop reads CATSQGRITDTQYF. The CDR3 DNA reads TGTGCCACCAGCCAGGGGAGAATCACAGATACGCAGTATTTT. The V and J genes are TRBV24-1 and TRBJ2-3, with D tentatively TRBD1 (6 bases). Trimming removed 7 bases from V and 2 bases from J, with 12 bases in between. The CDR3 consists of 14 residues. CDR1 KGHDR and CDR2 SFDVKD come from the germline V gene.

A note on this clone: This specimen includes other DNA sequences encoding the same CDR3. The chain has TRBV12-5 and TRBJ2-7; 8 bases are a match to TRBD1. V was clipped by 6 bases and J by 2 bases; unmatched bases: 6. Germline V lookup: CDR1 LGHNT, CDR2 FRNRAP. This CDR3 comprises 14 residues. The CDR3 bases are TGTGCTAGTGGACCCGGACAGGGCACCTACGAGCAGTACTTC. It translates to CASGPGQGTYEQYF.

The V call is TRBV19, the J call TRBJ1-2, with 9 bases fitting TRBD1. The CDR3 is 14 residues long. The germline V gene encodes CDR1 LNHDA and CDR2 SQIVND (reference sequence). With 6 bases clipped from V and 10 bases from J, the junction kept 12 bases outside the gene matches. CDR3 in amino acids: CASSTVPGQGYYTF. In DNA, the CDR3 is TGTGCCAGTAGCACCGTCCCGGGACAGGGTTACTACACCTTC.

This clone was seen only once. This chain joins TRBV4-1 and TRBJ2-7; 7 nucleotides line up with TRBD1. Looked up from germline, CDR1 is MGHRA and CDR2 is YSYEKL. This CDR3 comprises 14 residues. J lost 5 bases, V lost 3 bases, and 7 bases had no gene match. The CDR3 coding sequence is TGCGCCAGCAGCCATAGACAGGGAGTCAACGAGCAGTACTTC. Translation: CASSHRQGVNEQYF.

This clone was observed a handful of times. The chain joins TRBV4-1 to TRBJ2-2, with D perhaps matching TRBD1 (7 bases). CDR1 is MGHRA and CDR2 is YSYEKL in the germline V gene. This CDR3 comprises 17 residues. V gave up 0 bases and J gave up 4 bases, with 15 bases separating them. The CDR3: CASSQDSWQGGTGELFF. The DNA of the CDR3 is TGCGCCAGCAGCCAAGATTCGTGGCAGGGGGGCACCGGGGAGCTGTTTTTT.

V usage is TRBV11-2 and J usage is TRBJ2-7, with 8 bases fitting TRBD2. V lost 5 bases and J lost 2; bases outside the gene matches: 8. Germline loops: CDR1 SGHAT, CDR2 FQNNGV. This CDR3 spans 15 amino acids. CDR3 DNA: TGTGCCAGCAGCCCCCTAAGCGGGAGCCCCTACGAGCAGTACTTC. Translation gives CASSPLSGSPYEQYF.